The clone carrying this TCR beta chain was recorded at least ten times. TCRdb called clones again from the PCR reads with MiXCR. The data hold roughly 55,000 clones, with 15% to 20% observed a single time. Among the patients, none had received any treatment before thyroid surgery. V lost 4 bases, J lost 3 bases, and 20 bases lay in between. Germline CDR1 is SGHRS and CDR2 is YFSETQ. This CDR3 is built from 17 residues. This entry belongs to a study of metastatic and nonmetastatic thyroid tumors. The chain employs TRBV5-1 and TRBJ2-1, with TRBD2 as a possible D gene (8 bases). The receptor's source is a male donor with papillary thyroid cancer or a benign thyroid nodule (not recorded which). Some clones in this sample may be carry-over from other donors' samples. Sequenced material: blood. The CDR3 sequence is CASSVGPGGTSYNEQFF. As DNA, the CDR3 is TGCGCCAGCAGCGTCGGACCAGGGGGGACTAGCTACAATGAGCAGTTCTTC.